This TCR beta chain came from a study of T cells expressing NK-cell markers. On the study more broadly: Beta-chain profiling covered CD3+CD56+NKG2C+, CD3+CD56+NKG2C- and CD3+CD56-NKG2C+ sorted subsets. There were seven HCMV-seropositive donors and one seronegative donor among the eight sequenced.

As to this clonotype: Its antigen remains unknown.

One entry per CDR3 protein, without DNA, is what TCRdb gives after re-calling the 5' RACE reads. The sample yields 400,000 to 500,000 distinct CDR3 sequences, of which the top ten take up approximately 6.8%. Study-wide findings and caveats: As a fraction of CD8+ T cells, dominant NKG2C+ clonotypes reached about 1.0-7.5% in more than five donors.

This clonotype originated in a woman between 18 and 75 years old in good health. Sequences were obtained from blood T cells: a sorted CD56 or NKG2C T cell subset, CD4+ or CD8+ T cells, or bulk PBMC T cells (not recorded which).

This chain's CDR3 is CASSFGGPYEQYF. This sequence joins TRBV7-2 and TRBJ2-7. In germline, CDR1 is SGHTA, CDR2 FQGNSA. The CDR3 loop spans 13 amino acids.